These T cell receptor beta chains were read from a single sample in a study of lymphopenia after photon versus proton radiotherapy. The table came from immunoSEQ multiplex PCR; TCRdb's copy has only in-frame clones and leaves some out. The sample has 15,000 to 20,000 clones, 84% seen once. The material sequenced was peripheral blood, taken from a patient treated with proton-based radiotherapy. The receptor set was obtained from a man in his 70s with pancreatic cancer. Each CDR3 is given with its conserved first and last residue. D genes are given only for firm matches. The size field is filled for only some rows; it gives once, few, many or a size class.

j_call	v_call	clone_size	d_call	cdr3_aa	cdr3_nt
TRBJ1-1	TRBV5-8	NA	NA	CASSLVRQILSEAFF	TGTGCCAGCAGCTTGGTGCGACAGATCCTCAGTGAAGCTTTCTTT
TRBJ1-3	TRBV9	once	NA	CASSVRRKGSDSGNTIYF	TGTGCCAGCAGCGTCCGTAGGAAGGGGTCAGACTCTGGAAACACCATATATTTT
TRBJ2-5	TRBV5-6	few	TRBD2	CASSLTSGTRTQYF	TGTGCCAGCAGCTTGACTAGCGGCACCAGGACCCAGTACTTC
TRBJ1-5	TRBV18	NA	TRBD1	CASSPGQSSNQPQHF	TGTGCCAGCTCGCCGGGACAGAGTAGCAATCAGCCCCAGCATTTT
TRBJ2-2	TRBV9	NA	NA	CASSVTWTVNTGELFF	TGTGCCAGCAGCGTAACTTGGACAGTGAACACCGGGGAGCTGTTTTTT
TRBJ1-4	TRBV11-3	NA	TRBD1	CASSYTFTGAGTNEKLFF	TGTGCCAGCAGCTATACATTCACAGGGGCCGGGACTAATGAAAAACTGTTTTTT
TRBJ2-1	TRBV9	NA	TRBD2	CASSGGLAGNSEQFF	TGTGCCAGCAGCGGAGGACTAGCGGGAAACAGCGAGCAGTTCTTC
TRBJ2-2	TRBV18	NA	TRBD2	CASSPPSGRAGELFF	TGTGCCAGCTCACCACCATCTGGGAGGGCCGGGGAGCTGTTTTTT
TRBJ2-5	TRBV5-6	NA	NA	CASSLKETQYF	TGTGCCAGCAGCTTGAAGGAGACCCAGTACTTC
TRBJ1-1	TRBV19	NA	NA	CASSIEPFEAFF	TGTGCCAGTAGTATAGAGCCCTTTGAAGCTTTCTTT
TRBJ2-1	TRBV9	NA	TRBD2	CASSTKFGTSGSYNEQFF	TGTGCCAGCAGCACTAAATTCGGGACTAGCGGCTCCTACAATGAGCAGTTCTTC
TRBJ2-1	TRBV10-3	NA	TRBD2	CAISEGLAGNEQFF	TGTGCCATCAGTGAGGGACTAGCGGGGAATGAGCAGTTCTTC
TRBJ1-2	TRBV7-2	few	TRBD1	CASSKRRAGQEKVNYTF	TGTGCCAGCAGCAAACGAAGAGCCGGACAGGAAAAAGTGAACTACACCTTC
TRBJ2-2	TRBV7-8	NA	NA	CASTRAGISANTGELFF	TGTGCCAGCACCCGAGCAGGGATTAGCGCGAACACCGGGGAGCTGTTTTTT
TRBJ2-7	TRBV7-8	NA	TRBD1	CASSTSGQGIEQYF	TGTGCCAGCAGCACGTCGGGACAGGGGATCGAGCAGTACTTC
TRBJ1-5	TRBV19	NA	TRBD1	CASSNDRVAQPQHF	TGTGCCAGTAGCAACGACAGGGTAGCTCAGCCCCAGCATTTT
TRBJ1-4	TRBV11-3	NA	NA	CASSLGAQEEKLFF	TGTGCCAGCAGCTTAGGGGCCCAGGAGGAAAAACTGTTTTTT
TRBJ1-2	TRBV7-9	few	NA	CASSLALLGANYGYTF	TGTGCCAGCAGCTTAGCCCTTTTGGGGGCTAACTATGGCTACACCTTC
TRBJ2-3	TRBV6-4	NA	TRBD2	CASSARGGGGTDTQYF	TGTGCCAGCAGTGCTCGGGGGGGAGGAGGCACAGATACGCAGTATTTT
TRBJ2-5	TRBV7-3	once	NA	CASSPRGGGGPETQYF	TGTGCCAGCAGCCCGCGGGGAGGGGGAGGGCCGGAGACCCAGTACTTC
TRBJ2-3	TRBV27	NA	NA	CASTSIGANTDTQYF	TGTGCCAGCACCTCCATAGGGGCCAACACAGATACGCAGTATTTT
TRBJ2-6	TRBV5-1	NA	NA	CASSEGRFETGANVLTF	TGCGCCAGCAGCGAGGGACGTTTTGAGACTGGGGCCAACGTCCTGACTTTC
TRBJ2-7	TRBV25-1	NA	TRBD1	CASSDPGQGVHYEQYF	TGTGCCAGCAGTGACCCCGGACAGGGGGTTCACTACGAGCAGTACTTC
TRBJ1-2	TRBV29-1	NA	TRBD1	CSVESPRTGSYGYTF	TGCAGCGTTGAAAGTCCCCGGACAGGTTCCTATGGCTACACCTTC
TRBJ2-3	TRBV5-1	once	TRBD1	CASSLGRGPRDTQYF	TGCGCCAGCAGCTTGGGCAGGGGGCCTAGAGATACGCAGTATTTT
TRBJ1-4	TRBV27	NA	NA	CASSTGRTPPYNEKLFF	TGTGCCAGCAGTACAGGGAGGACACCCCCTTATAATGAAAAACTGTTTTTT
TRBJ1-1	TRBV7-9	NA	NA	CASSLGQSLGTEAFF	TGTGCCAGCAGCTTAGGACAGTCTCTAGGCACTGAAGCTTTCTTT
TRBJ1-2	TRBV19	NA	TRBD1	CASTTTGDNYGYTF	TGTGCCAGTACTACGACAGGGGATAACTATGGCTACACCTTC
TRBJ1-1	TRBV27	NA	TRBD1	CASSSLGTANTEAFF	TGTGCCAGCAGTTCCTTGGGGACAGCGAACACTGAAGCTTTCTTT
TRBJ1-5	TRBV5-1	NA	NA	CASSLAGEGQPQHF	TGCGCCAGCAGCTTGGCTGGGGAGGGTCAGCCCCAGCATTTT
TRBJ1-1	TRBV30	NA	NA	CAWKGHTEAFF	TGTGCCTGGAAGGGGCACACTGAAGCTTTCTTT
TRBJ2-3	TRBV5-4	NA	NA	CASMLGGTDTQYF	TGTGCCAGCATGCTGGGGGGCACAGATACGCAGTATTTT
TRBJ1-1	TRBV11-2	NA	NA	CASSLAQGPETEAFF	TGTGCCAGCAGTTTGGCCCAGGGGCCGGAGACTGAAGCTTTCTTT
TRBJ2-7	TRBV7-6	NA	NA	CASSLGAGSYEQYF	TGTGCCAGCAGCTTAGGGGCGGGTTCCTACGAGCAGTACTTC
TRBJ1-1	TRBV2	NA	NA	CASRPSPGQGVLLEAFF	TGTGCCAGCAGACCGTCTCCTGGGCAGGGCGTTCTACTTGAAGCTTTCTTT
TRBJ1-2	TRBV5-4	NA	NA	CASSYMANYGYTF	TGTGCCAGCAGCTACATGGCTAACTATGGCTACACCTTC
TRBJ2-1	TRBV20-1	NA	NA	CSASGMSEQFF	TGCAGTGCTAGCGGGATGAGTGAGCAGTTCTTC
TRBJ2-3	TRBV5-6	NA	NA	CASSFLDSRSTDTQYF	TGTGCCAGCAGCTTTCTGGACTCGAGAAGCACAGATACGCAGTATTTT
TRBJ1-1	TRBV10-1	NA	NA	CATARALNTEAFF	TGCGCCACCGCTCGGGCGTTGAACACTGAAGCTTTCTTT
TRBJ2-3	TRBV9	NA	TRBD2	CASGPSGSIADTQYF	TGTGCCAGCGGCCCTAGCGGGAGCATCGCAGATACGCAGTATTTT